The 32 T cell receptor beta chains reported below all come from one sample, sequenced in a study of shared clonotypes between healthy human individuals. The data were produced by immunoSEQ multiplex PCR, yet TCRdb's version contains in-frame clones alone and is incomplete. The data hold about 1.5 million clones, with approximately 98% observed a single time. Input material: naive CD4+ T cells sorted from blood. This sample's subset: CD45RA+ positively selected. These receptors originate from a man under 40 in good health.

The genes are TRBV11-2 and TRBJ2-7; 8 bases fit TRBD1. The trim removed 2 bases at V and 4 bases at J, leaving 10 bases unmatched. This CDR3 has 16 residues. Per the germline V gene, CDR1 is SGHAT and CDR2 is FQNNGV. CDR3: CASSLRGRGPGYEQYF. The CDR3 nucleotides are TGTGCCAGCAGCTTAAGGGGCAGGGGGCCCGGTTACGAGCAGTACTTC.

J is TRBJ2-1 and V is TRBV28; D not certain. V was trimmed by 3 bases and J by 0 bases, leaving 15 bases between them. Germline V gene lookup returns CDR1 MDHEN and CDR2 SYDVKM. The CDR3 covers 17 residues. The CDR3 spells CASSLVAVVFSYNEQFF. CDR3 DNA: TGTGCCAGCAGTTTGGTCGCCGTAGTGTTCTCCTACAATGAGCAGTTCTTC.

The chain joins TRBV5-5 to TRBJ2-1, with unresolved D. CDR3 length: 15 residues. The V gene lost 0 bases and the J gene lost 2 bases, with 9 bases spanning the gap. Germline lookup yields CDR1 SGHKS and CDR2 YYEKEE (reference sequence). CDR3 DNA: TGTGCCAGCAGCTTGGGACAAAAAACCTACAATGAGCAGTTCTTC. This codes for CASSLGQKTYNEQFF.

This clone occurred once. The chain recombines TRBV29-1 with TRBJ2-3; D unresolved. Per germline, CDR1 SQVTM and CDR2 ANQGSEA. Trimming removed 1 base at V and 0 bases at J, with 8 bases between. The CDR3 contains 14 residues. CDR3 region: CSVEGTGSTDTQYF. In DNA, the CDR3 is TGCAGCGTTGAAGGGACCGGTAGCACAGATACGCAGTATTTT.

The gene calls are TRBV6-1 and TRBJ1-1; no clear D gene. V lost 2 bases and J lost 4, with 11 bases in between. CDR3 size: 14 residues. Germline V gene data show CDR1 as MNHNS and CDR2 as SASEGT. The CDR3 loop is CASSESGSATEAFF. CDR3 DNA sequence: TGTGCCAGCAGTGAATCGGGAAGCGCCACTGAAGCTTTCTTT.

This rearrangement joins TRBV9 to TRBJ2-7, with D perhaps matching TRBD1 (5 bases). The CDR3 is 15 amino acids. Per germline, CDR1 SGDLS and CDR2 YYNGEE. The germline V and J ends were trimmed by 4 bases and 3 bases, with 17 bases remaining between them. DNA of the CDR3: TGTGCCAGCAGCAAAGGCAGGGATCCCAACTACGAGCAGTACTTC. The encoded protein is CASSKGRDPNYEQYF. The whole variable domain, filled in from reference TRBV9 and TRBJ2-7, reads DSGVTQTPKHLITATGQRVTLRCSPRSGDLSVYWYQQSLDQGLQFLIQYYNGEERAKGNILERFSAQQFPDLHSELNLSSLELGDSALYFCASSKGRDPNYEQYFGPGTRLTVT.

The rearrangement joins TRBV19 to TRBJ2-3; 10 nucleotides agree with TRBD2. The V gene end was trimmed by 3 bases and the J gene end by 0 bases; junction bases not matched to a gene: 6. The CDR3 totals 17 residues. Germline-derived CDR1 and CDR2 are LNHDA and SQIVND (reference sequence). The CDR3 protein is CASSILAGAPSTDTQYF. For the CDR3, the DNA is TGTGCCAGTAGTATCCTAGCGGGAGCGCCCAGCACAGATACGCAGTATTTT.

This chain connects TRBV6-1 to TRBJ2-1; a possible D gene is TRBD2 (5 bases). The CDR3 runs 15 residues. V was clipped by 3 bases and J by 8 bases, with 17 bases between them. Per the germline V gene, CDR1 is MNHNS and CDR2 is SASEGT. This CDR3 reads CASSDRLSGFDEQFF. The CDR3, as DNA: TGTGCCAGCAGTGACAGACTCTCGGGATTCGATGAGCAGTTCTTC.

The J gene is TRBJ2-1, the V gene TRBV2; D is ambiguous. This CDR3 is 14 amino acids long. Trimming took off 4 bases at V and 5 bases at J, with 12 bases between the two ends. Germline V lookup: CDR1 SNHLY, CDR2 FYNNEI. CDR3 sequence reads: CASSVSWLHNEQFF. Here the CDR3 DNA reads TGTGCCAGCAGTGTAAGCTGGCTCCACAATGAGCAGTTCTTC.

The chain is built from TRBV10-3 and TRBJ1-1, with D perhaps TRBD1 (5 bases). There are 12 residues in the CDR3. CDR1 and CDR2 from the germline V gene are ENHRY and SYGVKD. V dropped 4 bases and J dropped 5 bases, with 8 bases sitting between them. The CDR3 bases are TGTGCCATCAGTGTCGAGGGGACTGAAGCTTTCTTT. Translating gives CAISVEGTEAFF.

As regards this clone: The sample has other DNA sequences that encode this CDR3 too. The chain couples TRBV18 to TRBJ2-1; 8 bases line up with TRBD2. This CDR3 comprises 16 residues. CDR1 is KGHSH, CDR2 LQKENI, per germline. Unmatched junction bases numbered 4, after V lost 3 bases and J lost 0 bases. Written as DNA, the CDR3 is TGTGCCAGCTCACCCCTAGCGGGTAGCTCCTACAATGAGCAGTTCTTC. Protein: CASSPLAGSSYNEQFF.

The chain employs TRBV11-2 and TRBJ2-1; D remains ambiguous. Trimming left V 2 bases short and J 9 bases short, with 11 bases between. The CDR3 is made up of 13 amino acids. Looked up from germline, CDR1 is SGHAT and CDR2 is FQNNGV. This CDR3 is CASSLLRMAEQFF. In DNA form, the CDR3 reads TGTGCCAGCAGCTTACTCAGGATGGCTGAGCAGTTCTTC.

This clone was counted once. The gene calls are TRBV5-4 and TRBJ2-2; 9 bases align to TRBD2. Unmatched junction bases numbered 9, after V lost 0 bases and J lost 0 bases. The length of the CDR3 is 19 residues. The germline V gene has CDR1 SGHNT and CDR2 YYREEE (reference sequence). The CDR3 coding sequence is TGTGCCAGCAGCTTGGCCTTAGCGGGAGTGGGAACGAACACCGGGGAGCTGTTTTTT. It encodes CASSLALAGVGTNTGELFF.

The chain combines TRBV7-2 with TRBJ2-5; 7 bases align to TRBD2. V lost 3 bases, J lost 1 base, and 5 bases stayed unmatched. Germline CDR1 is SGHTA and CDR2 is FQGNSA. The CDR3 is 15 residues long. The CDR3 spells CASSLGGSGQETQYF. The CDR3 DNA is TGTGCCAGCAGCTTGGGAGGGTCAGGCCAAGAGACCCAGTACTTC.

For the CDR3, the DNA is TGTGCCAGCACCGGACAGGGAAAGGGCGGGGAGCTGTTTTTT. It is translated as CASTGQGKGGELFF. V usage is TRBV2 and J usage is TRBJ2-2, with 8 bases identical to TRBD1. The germline CDR1 and CDR2 sequences are SNHLY and FYNNEI. After removal of 7 bases from V and 7 bases from J, the junction contained 8 bases not matched to a gene. The CDR3 spans 14 residues.

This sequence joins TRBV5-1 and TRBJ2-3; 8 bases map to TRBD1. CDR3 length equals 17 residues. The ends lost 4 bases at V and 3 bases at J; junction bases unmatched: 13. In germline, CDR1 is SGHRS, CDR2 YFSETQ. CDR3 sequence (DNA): TGCGCCAGCAGCCCCCCCGCACAGGGGGACGGTACAGATACGCAGTATTTT. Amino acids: CASSPPAQGDGTDTQYF.

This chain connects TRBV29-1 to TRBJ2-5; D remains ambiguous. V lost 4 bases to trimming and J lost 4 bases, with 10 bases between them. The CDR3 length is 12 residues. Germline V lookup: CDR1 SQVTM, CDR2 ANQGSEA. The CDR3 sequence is CSVGQIGETQYF. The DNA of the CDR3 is TGCAGCGTTGGACAAATTGGAGAGACCCAGTACTTC.

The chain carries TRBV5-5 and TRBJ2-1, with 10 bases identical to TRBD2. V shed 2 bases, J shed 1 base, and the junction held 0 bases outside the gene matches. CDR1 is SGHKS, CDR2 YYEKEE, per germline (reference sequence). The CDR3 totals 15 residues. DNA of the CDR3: TGTGCCAGCAGCTTACTAGCGGGGTCCTACAATGAGCAGTTCTTC. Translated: CASSLLAGSYNEQFF.

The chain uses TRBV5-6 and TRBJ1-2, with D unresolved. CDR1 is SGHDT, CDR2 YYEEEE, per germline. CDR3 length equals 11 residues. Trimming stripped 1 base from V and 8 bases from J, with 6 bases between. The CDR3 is CASSLQGGYTF. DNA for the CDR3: TGTGCCAGCAGCTTGCAAGGGGGCTACACCTTC.

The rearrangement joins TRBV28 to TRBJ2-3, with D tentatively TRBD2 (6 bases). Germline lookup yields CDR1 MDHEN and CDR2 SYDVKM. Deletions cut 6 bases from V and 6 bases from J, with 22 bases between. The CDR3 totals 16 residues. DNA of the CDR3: TGTGCCAGCAGAGCCCCCCCCCGGGTTGGAGGGGATACGCAGTATTTT. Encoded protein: CASRAPPRVGGDTQYF.

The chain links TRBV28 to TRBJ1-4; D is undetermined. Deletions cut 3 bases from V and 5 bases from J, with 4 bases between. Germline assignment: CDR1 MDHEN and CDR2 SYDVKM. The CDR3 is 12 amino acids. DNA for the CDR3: TGTGCCAGCAGTTTGGTAAATGAAAAACTGTTTTTT. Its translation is CASSLVNEKLFF. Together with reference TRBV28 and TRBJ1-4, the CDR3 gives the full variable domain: DVKVTQSSRYLVKRTGEKVFLECVQDMDHENMFWYRQDPGLGLRLIYFSYDVKMKEKGDIPEGYSVSREKKERFSLILESASTNQTSMYLCASSLVNEKLFFGSGTQLSVL.

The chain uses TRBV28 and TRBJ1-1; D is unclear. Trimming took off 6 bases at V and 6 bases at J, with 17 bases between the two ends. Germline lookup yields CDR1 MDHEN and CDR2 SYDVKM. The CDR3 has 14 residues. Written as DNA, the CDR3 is TGTGCCAGCAGCCCCTCCCCTAAGGGCGCTGAAGCTTTCTTT. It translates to CASSPSPKGAEAFF.

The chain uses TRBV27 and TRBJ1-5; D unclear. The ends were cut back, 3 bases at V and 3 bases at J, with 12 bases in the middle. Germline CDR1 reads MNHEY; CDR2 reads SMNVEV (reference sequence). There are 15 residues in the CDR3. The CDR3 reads CASSFRSEPNQPQHF. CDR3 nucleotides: TGTGCCAGCAGTTTTCGATCGGAACCCAATCAGCCCCAGCATTTT.

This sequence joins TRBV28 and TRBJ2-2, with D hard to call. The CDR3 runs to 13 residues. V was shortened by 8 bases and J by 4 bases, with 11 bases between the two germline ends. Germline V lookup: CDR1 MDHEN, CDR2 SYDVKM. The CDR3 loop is CASQTGRTGELFF. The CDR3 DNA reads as TGTGCCAGCCAAACGGGTCGCACCGGGGAGCTGTTTTTT.

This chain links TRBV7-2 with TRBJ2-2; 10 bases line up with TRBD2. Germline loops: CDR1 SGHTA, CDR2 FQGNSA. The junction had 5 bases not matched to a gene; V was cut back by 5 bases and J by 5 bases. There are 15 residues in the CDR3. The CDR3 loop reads CASSKLAGSTGELFF. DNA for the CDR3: TGTGCCAGCAGCAAACTAGCGGGGTCAACCGGGGAGCTGTTTTTT.

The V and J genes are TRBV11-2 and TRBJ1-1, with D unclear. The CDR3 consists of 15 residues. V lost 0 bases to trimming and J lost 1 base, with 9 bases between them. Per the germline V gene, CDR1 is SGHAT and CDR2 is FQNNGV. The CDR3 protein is CASSLDPGGNTEAFF. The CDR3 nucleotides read TGTGCCAGCAGCTTAGATCCGGGCGGGAACACTGAAGCTTTCTTT.

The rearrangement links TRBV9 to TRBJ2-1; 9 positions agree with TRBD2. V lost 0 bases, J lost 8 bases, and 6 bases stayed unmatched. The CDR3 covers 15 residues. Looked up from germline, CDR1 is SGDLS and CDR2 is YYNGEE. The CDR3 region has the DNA TGTGCCAGCAGCGTAGGGGGACTAGCTGGCCATGAGCAGTTCTTC. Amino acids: CASSVGGLAGHEQFF.

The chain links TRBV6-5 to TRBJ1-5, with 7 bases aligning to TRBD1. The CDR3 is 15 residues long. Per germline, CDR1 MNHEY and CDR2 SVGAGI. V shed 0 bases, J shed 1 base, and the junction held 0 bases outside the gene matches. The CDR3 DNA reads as TGTGCCAGCAGTTACTCGACAGGGAGCAATCAGCCCCAGCATTTT. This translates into CASSYSTGSNQPQHF.

CDR3 in DNA: TGCGCCAGCAGCGAGCCGGGACTAGCGGGAGTAAGCGAGCAGTACTTC. Protein: CASSEPGLAGVSEQYF. V usage is TRBV5-1 and J usage is TRBJ2-7; TRBD2 matches 14 bases. V lost 4 bases to trimming and J lost 6 bases; unmatched junction nucleotides: 9. The V gene's germline CDR1 is SGHRS and CDR2 YFSETQ. There are 16 residues in the CDR3.

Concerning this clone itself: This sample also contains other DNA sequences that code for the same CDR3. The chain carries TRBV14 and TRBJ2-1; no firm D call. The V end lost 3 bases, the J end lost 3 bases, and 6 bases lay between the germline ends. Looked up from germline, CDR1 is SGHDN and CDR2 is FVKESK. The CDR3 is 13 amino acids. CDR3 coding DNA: TGTGCCAGCAGCCAGGACCTCTACAATGAGCAGTTCTTC. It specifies CASSQDLYNEQFF.

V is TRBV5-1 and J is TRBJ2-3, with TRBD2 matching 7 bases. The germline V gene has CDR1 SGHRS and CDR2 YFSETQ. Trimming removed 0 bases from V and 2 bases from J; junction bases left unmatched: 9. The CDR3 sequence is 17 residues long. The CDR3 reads CASSLAGSSGITDTQYF. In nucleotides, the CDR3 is TGCGCCAGCAGCTTGGCCGGATCTAGCGGAATCACAGATACGCAGTATTTT.

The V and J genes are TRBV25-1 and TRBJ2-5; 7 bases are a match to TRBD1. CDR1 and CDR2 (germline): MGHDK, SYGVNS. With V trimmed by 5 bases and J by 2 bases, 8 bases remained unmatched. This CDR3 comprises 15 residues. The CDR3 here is CASSKLGTVQETQYF. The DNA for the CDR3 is TGTGCCAGCAGTAAACTAGGGACAGTTCAAGAGACCCAGTACTTC.